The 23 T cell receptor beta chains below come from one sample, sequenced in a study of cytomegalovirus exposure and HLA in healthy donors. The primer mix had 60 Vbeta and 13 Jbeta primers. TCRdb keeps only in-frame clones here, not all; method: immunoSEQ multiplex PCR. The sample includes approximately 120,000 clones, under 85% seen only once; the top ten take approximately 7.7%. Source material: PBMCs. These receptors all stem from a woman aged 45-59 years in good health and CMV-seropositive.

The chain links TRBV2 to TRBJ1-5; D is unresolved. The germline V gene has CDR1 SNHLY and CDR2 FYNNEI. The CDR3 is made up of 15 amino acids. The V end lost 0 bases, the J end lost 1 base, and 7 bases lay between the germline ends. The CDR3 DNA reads TGTGCCAGCAGTGAAGCGAGAAGCAGCAATCAGCCCCAGCATTTT. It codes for CASSEARSSNQPQHF.

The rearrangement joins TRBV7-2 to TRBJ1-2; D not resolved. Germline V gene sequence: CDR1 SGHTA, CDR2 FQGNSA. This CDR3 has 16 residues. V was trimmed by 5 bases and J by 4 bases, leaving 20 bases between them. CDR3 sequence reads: CASSAPVSGIGYGYTF. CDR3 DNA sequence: TGTGCCAGCAGCGCCCCAGTGTCGGGGATCGGCTATGGCTACACCTTC.

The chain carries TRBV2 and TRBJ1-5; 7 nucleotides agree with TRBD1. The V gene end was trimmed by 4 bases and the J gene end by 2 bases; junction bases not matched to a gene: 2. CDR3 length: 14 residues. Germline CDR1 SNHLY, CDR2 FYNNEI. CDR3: CASSGGQGNQPQHF. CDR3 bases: TGTGCCAGCAGTGGCGGACAGGGCAATCAGCCCCAGCATTTT.

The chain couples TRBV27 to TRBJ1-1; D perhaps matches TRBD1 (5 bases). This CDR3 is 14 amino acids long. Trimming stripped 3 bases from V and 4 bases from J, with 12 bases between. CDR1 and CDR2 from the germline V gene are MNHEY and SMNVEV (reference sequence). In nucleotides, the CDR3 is TGTGCCAGCAGTTTCGGGAGGGGTAGCACTGAAGCTTTCTTT. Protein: CASSFGRGSTEAFF.

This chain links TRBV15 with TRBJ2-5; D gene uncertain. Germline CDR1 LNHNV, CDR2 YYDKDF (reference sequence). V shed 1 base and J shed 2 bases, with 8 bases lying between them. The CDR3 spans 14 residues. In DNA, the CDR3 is TGTGCCACCAGCAGAGTTGATAGACAAGAGACCCAGTACTTC. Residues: CATSRVDRQETQYF.

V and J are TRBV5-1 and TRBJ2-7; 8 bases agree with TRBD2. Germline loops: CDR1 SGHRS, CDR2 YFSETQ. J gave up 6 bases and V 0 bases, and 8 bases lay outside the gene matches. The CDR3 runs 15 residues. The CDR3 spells CASSLELRGVAEQYF. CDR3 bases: TGCGCCAGCAGCTTGGAGTTGCGGGGGGTCGCCGAGCAGTACTTC.

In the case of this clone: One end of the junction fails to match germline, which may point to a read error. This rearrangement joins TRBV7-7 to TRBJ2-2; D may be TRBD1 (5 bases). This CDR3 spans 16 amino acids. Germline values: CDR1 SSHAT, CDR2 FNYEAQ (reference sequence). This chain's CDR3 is CASSRNSGSNTGELFF. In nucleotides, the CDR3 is TGTGCTAGCAGTCGAAATTCAGGGTCGAACACCGGGGAGCTGTTTTTT. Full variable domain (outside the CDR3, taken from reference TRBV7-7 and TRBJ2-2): GAGVSQSPRYKVTKRGQDVTLRCDPISSHATLYWYQQALGQGPEFLTYFNYEAQPDKSGLPSDRFSAERPEGSISTLTIQRTEQRDSAMYRCASSRNSGSNTGELFFGEGSRLTVL.

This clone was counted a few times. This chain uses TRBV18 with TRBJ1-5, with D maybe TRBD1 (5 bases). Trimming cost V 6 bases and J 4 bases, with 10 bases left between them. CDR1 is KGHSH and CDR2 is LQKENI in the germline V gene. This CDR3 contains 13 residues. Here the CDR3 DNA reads TGTGCCAGCTCGACCGGGGGGAATCAGCCCCAGCATTTT. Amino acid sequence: CASSTGGNQPQHF.

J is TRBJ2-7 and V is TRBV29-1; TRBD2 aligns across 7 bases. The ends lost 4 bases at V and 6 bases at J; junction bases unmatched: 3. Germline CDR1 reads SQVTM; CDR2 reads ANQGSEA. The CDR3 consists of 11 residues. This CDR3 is CSVGLAGEQYF. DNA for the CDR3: TGCAGCGTTGGACTAGCAGGCGAGCAGTACTTC.

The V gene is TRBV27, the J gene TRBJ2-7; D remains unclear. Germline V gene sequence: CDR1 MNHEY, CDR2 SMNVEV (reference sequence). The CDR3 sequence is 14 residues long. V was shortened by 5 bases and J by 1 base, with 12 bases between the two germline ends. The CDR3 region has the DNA TGTGCCAGCAGTACCTTCGCAGGTTCCTACGAGCAGTACTTC. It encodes CASSTFAGSYEQYF.

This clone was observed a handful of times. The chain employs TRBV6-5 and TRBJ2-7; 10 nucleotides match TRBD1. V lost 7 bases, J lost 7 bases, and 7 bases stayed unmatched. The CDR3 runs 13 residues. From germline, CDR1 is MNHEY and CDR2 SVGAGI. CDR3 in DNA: TGTGCCAGCACCAGACAGGGGGCGGGAGAGCAGTACTTC. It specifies CASTRQGAGEQYF.

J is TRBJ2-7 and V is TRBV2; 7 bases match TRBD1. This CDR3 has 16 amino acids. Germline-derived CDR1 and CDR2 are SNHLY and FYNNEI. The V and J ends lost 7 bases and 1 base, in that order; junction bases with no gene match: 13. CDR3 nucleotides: TGTGCCAGCAAGCAGGGACAGATCATTCGATCCTACGAGCAGTACTTC. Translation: CASKQGQIIRSYEQYF.

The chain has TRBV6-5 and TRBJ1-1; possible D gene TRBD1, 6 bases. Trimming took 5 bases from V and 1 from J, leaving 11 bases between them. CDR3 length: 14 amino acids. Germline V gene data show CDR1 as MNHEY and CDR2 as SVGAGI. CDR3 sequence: CASSRGHENTEAFF. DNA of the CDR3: TGTGCCAGCAGTAGGGGACACGAGAACACTGAAGCTTTCTTT.

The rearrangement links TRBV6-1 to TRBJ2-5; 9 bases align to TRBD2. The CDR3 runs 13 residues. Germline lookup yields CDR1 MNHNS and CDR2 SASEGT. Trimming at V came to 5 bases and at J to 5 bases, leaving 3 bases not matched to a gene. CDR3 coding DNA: TGTGCCAGCAGTTCAGCGGGGGGTGAGACCCAGTACTTC. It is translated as CASSSAGGETQYF.

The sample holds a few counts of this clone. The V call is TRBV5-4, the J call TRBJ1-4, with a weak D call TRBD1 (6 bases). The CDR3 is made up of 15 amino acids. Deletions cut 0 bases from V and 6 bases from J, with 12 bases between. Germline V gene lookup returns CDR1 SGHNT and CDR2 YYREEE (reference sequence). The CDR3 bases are TGTGCCAGCAGCTTGGGGGGGGGCGCGGATGAAAAACTGTTTTTT. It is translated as CASSLGGGADEKLFF.

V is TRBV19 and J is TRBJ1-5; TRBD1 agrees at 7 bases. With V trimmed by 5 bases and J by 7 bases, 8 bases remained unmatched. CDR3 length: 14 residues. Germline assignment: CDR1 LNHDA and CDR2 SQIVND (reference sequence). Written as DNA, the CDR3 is TGTGCCAGTAGTCCCTCATACAGGGGCCAGCCCCAGCATTTT. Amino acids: CASSPSYRGQPQHF.

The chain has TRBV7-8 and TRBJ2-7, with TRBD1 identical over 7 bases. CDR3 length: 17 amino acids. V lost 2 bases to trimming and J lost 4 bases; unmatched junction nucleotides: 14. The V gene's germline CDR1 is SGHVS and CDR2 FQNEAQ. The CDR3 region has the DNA TGTGCCAGCAGCTTAAGGCGATTCGACGGGACAGCGTACGAGCAGTACTTC. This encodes CASSLRRFDGTAYEQYF.

In nucleotides, the CDR3 is TGTGCCAGCACCTTGACTAGCGGGGGCGGGGAGACCCAGTACTTC. Encoded protein: CASTLTSGGGETQYF. This sequence joins TRBV6-5 and TRBJ2-5, with 12 bases that match TRBD2. Germline CDR1 reads MNHEY; CDR2 reads SVGAGI. This CDR3 comprises 15 residues. With 7 bases clipped from V and 5 bases from J, the junction kept 8 bases outside the gene matches.

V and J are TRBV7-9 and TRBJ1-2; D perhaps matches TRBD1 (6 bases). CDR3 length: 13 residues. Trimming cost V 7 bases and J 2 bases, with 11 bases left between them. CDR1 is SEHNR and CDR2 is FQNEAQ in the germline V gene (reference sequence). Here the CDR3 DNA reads TGTGCCAGCAACAGGGAATCGAACTATGGCTACACCTTC. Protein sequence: CASNRESNYGYTF.

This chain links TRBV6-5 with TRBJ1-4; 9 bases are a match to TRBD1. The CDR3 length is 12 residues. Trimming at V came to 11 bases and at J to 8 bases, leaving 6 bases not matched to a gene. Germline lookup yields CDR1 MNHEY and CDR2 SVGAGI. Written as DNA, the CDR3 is TGTGCCGGCGGGACAGGGCCCGAAAAACTGTTTTTT. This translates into CAGGTGPEKLFF.

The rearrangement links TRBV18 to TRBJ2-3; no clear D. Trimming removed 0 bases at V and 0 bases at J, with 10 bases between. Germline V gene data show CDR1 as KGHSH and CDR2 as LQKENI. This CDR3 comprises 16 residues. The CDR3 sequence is CASSPPPGISTDTQYF. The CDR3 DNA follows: TGTGCCAGCTCACCACCTCCGGGTATTAGCACAGATACGCAGTATTTT.

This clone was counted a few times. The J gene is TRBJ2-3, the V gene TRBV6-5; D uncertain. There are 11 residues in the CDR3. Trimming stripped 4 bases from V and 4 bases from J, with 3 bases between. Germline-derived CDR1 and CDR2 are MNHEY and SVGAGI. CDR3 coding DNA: TGTGCCAGCAGTTTAGCAGATACGCAGTATTTT. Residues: CASSLADTQYF.

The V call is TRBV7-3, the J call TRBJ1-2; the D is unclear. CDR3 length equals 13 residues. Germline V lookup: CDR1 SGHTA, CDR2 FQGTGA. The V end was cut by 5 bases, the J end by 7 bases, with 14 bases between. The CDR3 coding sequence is TGTGCCAGCAGCACGAATGAGGGCCTTGGCTACACCTTC. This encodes CASSTNEGLGYTF.